A single TCR beta chain is shown here with its context. Its cognate antigen has yet to be identified. Per-base quality was not reported, and no clone a single base away is much larger than it. The data are from a study of prognosis after radiotherapy for stage I lung cancer (dated by TCRdb to the early 2020s). Broadly, across the study: Between early 2018 and early 2019, under 20 patients with stage I NSCLC were enrolled in Nanjing, China. About 5 patients had oligometastatic NSCLC after their primary tumor was surgically resected, and fourteen patients had newly diagnosed primary stage I lung tumors. Every patient was deemed medically inoperable, 12 because of comorbidities and 7 because they refused surgery. The cohort was made up of around 14 men and more than 5 women, with a median age of around 70 years and an age range of roughly 53 to 90 years. Squamous cell carcinoma histology was identified in six or seven patients, and adenocarcinoma histology was identified in around 13 patients. Using image-guided IMRT or VMAT, SBRT was delivered in 3 to 5 fractions at a biologically effective dose of at least 100 Gy. SBRT was not combined with any concurrent therapy in any patient. About 20% of the 19 patients developed distant metastases after SBRT, at a median of roughly seven months; the other 15 showed no significant progression. Peripheral blood TCR beta repertoires were profiled in stage I NSCLC patients before and after stereotactic body radiotherapy, and the repertoires were related to distant failure. The study took one blood sample before SBRT and one after SBRT from each of approximately 20 patients and sequenced all 40 or so samples.

Results the study describes overall, beyond this receptor: Post-SBRT Shannon entropy and its change from baseline were lower in patients who developed distant metastases; baseline Shannon entropy was not associated with metastases. None of the reported P values were adjusted for multiple comparisons. Tumor specificity of expanded TCR clones was not determined. The study was limited by its small cohort and short follow-up, and the findings require independent validation. TRBV and TRBJ usage frequencies reportedly varied with metastasis status, involving two V genes at baseline and 8 or 9 V and two J genes after SBRT. After SBRT, the count of unique TCR clones dropped from a median of about 10,000 beforehand to more than 6,000 afterward (Wilcoxon paired P=0.011).

Two rounds of multiplex PCR were used to amplify the TCR beta CDR3 region from genomic DNA. In the first PCR round, primers specific to each TRBV and TRBJ gene were used, and the primer sequences were filed in Chinese patent CN105087789A. Universal primers were used in the second PCR round. The Roche High Pure PCR Template Preparation Kit was used to extract genomic DNA from frozen PBMCs. An Illumina HiSeq 3000 was used to sequence the libraries paired-end with 151 bp reads. Concerning the study's data processing: CutAdapt was used to discard raw reads that did not contain the multiplex PCR primer sequences. Using PEAR, the high-quality paired reads were merged into contigs. TRB V, D and J gene segments were assigned to each contig with MiXCR by alignment to reference sequences. CDR3 sequences were clustered by base quality and sequence similarity to remove sequencing errors. Diversity was calculated as Shannon entropy divided by the natural log of the number of productive TCR sequences. To get clonality, Shannon entropy was divided by the natural log of the number of unique clonotypes, and that result was subtracted from one. The Youden index of ROC curves was used to select progression-free survival cut-offs for repertoire metrics, and analyses were performed in R 3.5.3. TCRdb reprocessing: public reads trimmed at Q25 with fastp, clones called with MiXCR, in-frame beta chains kept. Every distinct CDR3 protein forms one entry, paired with its most common genes and DNA. TCRdb's processing, not the authors' own work, is the source of the V and J calls. This sample holds roughly 20,000 distinct CDR3 sequences; roughly 55% were observed only once. The leading ten clones occupy 25% to 30% of the sample.

A history of other malignancies or of prior chemotherapy or radiotherapy was absent in all patients, and node-negative disease was shown on CT and PET/CT in all patients. At each of the two time points, approximately 6.2 milliliters of peripheral venous blood were collected into EDTA tubes. PBMCs were isolated by Ficoll-Paque Plus density-gradient centrifugation. Right after collection, samples were placed at -80 degrees C and kept there until analysis. The V and J ends are trimmed by 1 base and 1 base, leaving 12 bases between them. The germline V gene provides CDR1 SGHVS and CDR2 FQNEAQ. Taken from cysteine to phenylalanine, the CDR3 has 16 residues. Only the CDR3 DNA stays, 48 bases, in frame from base 1.

The sequence links TRBV7-8 to TRBJ2-3; TRBD1 is perhaps the D gene, given 6 matching bases. Sequencing was performed on PBMCs, taken before or after stereotactic body radiation therapy (not recorded which). This TCR derives from a donor over 45 with non-small cell lung cancer. In nucleotide form, the sequence is TGTGCCAGCAGCTTAGGGACTGGACAGCGCACAGATACGCAGTATTTT. This translates into CASSLGTGQRTDTQYF.